Listed here are 26 T cell receptor beta chains from one sample, sequenced in a study of shared clonotypes between healthy human individuals. Using immunoSEQ multiplex PCR, the repertoire was profiled, and TCRdb retains in-frame clones only, with some absent. The profile covers millions of clones, with 85% to 95% appearing a single time and about 0.39% taken by the ten largest. Sample: naive CD4+ T cells from PBMCs. Subset: CD45RA+ positively selected. The receptors were sampled from a man between 18 and 35 years old in good health. Some clones in this sample may be carry-over from other donors' samples.

The rearrangement joins TRBV29-1 to TRBJ2-5; D possibly corresponds to TRBD1 (6 bases). The germline CDR1 and CDR2 sequences are SQVTM and ANQGSEA. The ends were cut back, 5 bases at V and 4 bases at J, with 14 bases in the middle. The CDR3 is 13 amino acids. This CDR3 is CSVLSGVGETQYF. The CDR3 bases are TGCAGCGTTCTCTCAGGGGTAGGAGAGACCCAGTACTTC.

The chain combines TRBV6-1 with TRBJ1-4; D remains unclear. The V end was cut by 6 bases, the J end by 0 bases, with 11 bases between. From germline, CDR1 is MNHNS and CDR2 SASEGT. This CDR3 has 15 residues. The CDR3 sequence: CASSPMGSTNEKLFF. The CDR3 bases are TGTGCCAGCAGCCCCATGGGGTCAACTAATGAAAAACTGTTTTTT.

The chain employs TRBV6-4 and TRBJ1-2; D remains ambiguous. CDR3 length: 12 residues. Looked up from germline, CDR1 is MRHNA and CDR2 is SNTAGT. Trimming removed 2 bases from V and 4 bases from J, with 5 bases in between. The chain's CDR3 is CASSDPTYGYTF. The CDR3, as DNA: TGTGCCAGCAGTGACCCTACCTATGGCTACACCTTC.

The gene calls are TRBV6-5 and TRBJ2-1; the match to TRBD2 covers 10 bases. The length of the CDR3 is 16 residues. Looked up from germline, CDR1 is MNHEY and CDR2 is SVGAGI. V shed 0 bases, J shed 6 bases, and the junction held 5 bases outside the gene matches. This chain's CDR3 is CASSYSSSGRANEQFF. The CDR3 nucleotides are TGTGCCAGCAGTTACTCGAGCAGCGGGAGGGCCAATGAGCAGTTCTTC.

V gene TRBV11-2 combines with J gene TRBJ2-1; no clear D gene. CDR3 length equals 13 residues. Trimming took 6 bases from V and 11 from J, leaving 17 bases between them. Germline V lookup: CDR1 SGHAT, CDR2 FQNNGV. CDR3 amino acids: CASRYSAAPKQFF. In DNA form, the CDR3 reads TGTGCCAGCAGATACTCCGCCGCCCCAAAGCAGTTCTTC.

The rearrangement uses TRBV30 and TRBJ2-7; no clear D gene. The CDR3 totals 14 residues. Germline-derived CDR1 and CDR2 are GTSNPN and SVGIG (reference sequence). With 0 bases removed from V and 2 bases from J, the gap between germline ends came to 11 bases. The CDR3 nucleotides are TGTGCCTGGAGTGTAGAAGGGTTCACCTACGAGCAGTACTTC. This sequence encodes CAWSVEGFTYEQYF.

The V and J genes are TRBV28 and TRBJ1-1; D gene uncertain. The V gene lost 0 bases and the J gene lost 6 bases, with 11 bases spanning the gap. CDR1 MDHEN and CDR2 SYDVKM come from the germline V gene. The CDR3 sequence is 14 residues long. The DNA of the CDR3 is TGTGCCAGCAGTTTATGGGCAGGCAGAGCTGAAGCTTTCTTT. It encodes CASSLWAGRAEAFF.

The rearrangement joins TRBV5-1 to TRBJ1-5; tentative D call: TRBD1 (5 bases). The V gene lost 3 bases and the J gene lost 4 bases, with 14 bases spanning the gap. Germline CDR1 is SGHRS and CDR2 is YFSETQ. This CDR3 comprises 15 residues. This CDR3 is CASSSEGFPNQPQHF. The CDR3 DNA reads as TGCGCCAGCAGCTCGGAGGGGTTCCCGAATCAGCCCCAGCATTTT.

The chain has TRBV10-3 and TRBJ1-5, with a possible D match to TRBD1 (5 bases). V was shortened by 5 bases and J by 3 bases, with 14 bases between the two germline ends. Looked up from germline, CDR1 is ENHRY and CDR2 is SYGVKD. The CDR3 sequence is 15 residues long. In DNA, the CDR3 is TGTGCCATCAGTCGCCTGCAAGGGGACAATCAGCCCCAGCATTTT. Residues: CAISRLQGDNQPQHF.

The chain combines TRBV10-3 with TRBJ2-7; 7 bases map to TRBD2. CDR1 ENHRY and CDR2 SYGVKD come from the germline V gene. The CDR3 has 14 amino acids. V shed 5 bases and J 6 bases; nucleotides not matched to a gene: 10. The CDR3 region is CAISIAGLSGEQYF. CDR3 DNA: TGTGCCATCAGTATAGCGGGCCTCAGCGGCGAGCAGTACTTC.

The chain combines TRBV19 with TRBJ1-5, with 11 nucleotides matching TRBD1. V trimming: 0 bases; J trimming: 7 bases; junction bases outside the gene matches: 8. The CDR3 totals 17 residues. CDR1 and CDR2 (germline): LNHDA, SQIVND (reference sequence). CDR3: CASSIDRGQGAWQPQHF. The DNA for the CDR3 is TGTGCCAGTAGTATAGATCGAGGACAGGGGGCTTGGCAGCCCCAGCATTTT. The entire variable domain, with the rest obtained from reference TRBV19 and TRBJ1-5, is as follows: DGGITQSPKYLFRKEGQNVTLSCEQNLNHDAMYWYRQDPGQGLRLIYYSQIVNDFQKGDIAEGYSVSREKKESFPLTVTSAQKNPTAFYLCASSIDRGQGAWQPQHFGDGTRLSIL.

The CDR3, as DNA: TGTGCCAGCAGGACTAGCGGGACGGCAGATACGCAGTATTTT. It encodes CASRTSGTADTQYF. V and J are TRBV7-2 and TRBJ2-3, with 11 bases fitting TRBD2. CDR3 length: 14 residues. The V gene end was trimmed by 6 bases and the J gene end by 4 bases; junction bases not matched to a gene: 3. Germline CDR1 SGHTA, CDR2 FQGNSA. The variable domain in full, completed from reference TRBV7-2 and TRBJ2-3, reads GAGVSQSPSNKVTEKGKDVELRCDPISGHTALYWYRQSLGQGLEFLIYFQGNSAPDKSGLPSDRFSAERTGGSVSTLTIQRTQQEDSAVYLCASRTSGTADTQYFGPGTRLTVL.

J is TRBJ1-2 and V is TRBV18, with D hard to call. Germline assignment: CDR1 KGHSH and CDR2 LQKENI. V lost 2 bases to trimming and J lost 2 bases, with 12 bases between them. The CDR3 loop spans 15 amino acids. The CDR3 reads CASSPDADPNYGYTF. The CDR3 bases are TGTGCCAGCTCACCAGATGCAGACCCGAACTATGGCTACACCTTC. Based on the CDR3 plus reference TRBV18 and TRBJ1-2, the full variable domain is NAGVMQNPRHLVRRRGQEARLRCSPMKGHSHVYWYRQLPEEGLKFMVYLQKENIIDESGMPKERFSAEFPKEGPSILRIQQVVRGDSAAYFCASSPDADPNYGYTFGSGTRLTVV.

This clone appeared a few times. The CDR3 DNA reads TGTGCCAGCAGAGGGGACAGTCGAAACTATGGCTACACCTTC. Translation: CASRGDSRNYGYTF. This chain uses TRBV25-1 with TRBJ1-2, with 7 bases matching TRBD1. V gave up 6 bases and J gave up 2 bases; unmatched junction bases: 6. This CDR3 spans 14 amino acids. In germline, CDR1 is MGHDK, CDR2 SYGVNS.

This clone was observed a single time. The V gene is TRBV29-1, the J gene TRBJ2-5; D gene ambiguous. Germline V gene data show CDR1 as SQVTM and CDR2 as ANQGSEA. Trimming removed 8 bases from V and 2 bases from J, with 9 bases in between. The CDR3 covers 11 residues. The CDR3, as DNA: TGCAGCCTTCGGCGGCAAGAGACCCAGTACTTC. Translating it yields CSLRRQETQYF.

This clone was detected once. The V and J genes are TRBV18 and TRBJ2-2, with 10 bases lining up with TRBD2. Unmatched junction bases numbered 7, after V lost 0 bases and J lost 0 bases. Per the germline V gene, CDR1 is KGHSH and CDR2 is LQKENI. The CDR3 sequence is 19 residues long. CDR3 region: CASSPPRLAGFTNTGELFF. CDR3 nucleotides: TGTGCCAGCTCACCACCGCGACTAGCGGGTTTTACGAACACCGGGGAGCTGTTTTTT.

This chain connects TRBV30 to TRBJ1-2; D gene ambiguous. Germline assignment: CDR1 GTSNPN and CDR2 SVGIG (reference sequence). Trimming pared 3 bases from V and 1 base from J, leaving 6 bases between. This CDR3 region has 12 residues. In DNA, the CDR3 is TGTGCCTGGAGGGCCGTTAACTATGGCTACACCTTC. This encodes CAWRAVNYGYTF.

The rearrangement links TRBV9 to TRBJ2-1; D possibly matches TRBD1 or TRBD2 (5 bases each). Germline assignment: CDR1 SGDLS and CDR2 YYNGEE. The CDR3 sequence is 16 residues long. Trimming shortened V by 4 bases and J by 1 base, and 15 bases separated the two germline ends. The chain's CDR3 is CASSPTIWGSYNEQFF. The CDR3 bases are TGTGCCAGCAGCCCCACCATATGGGGGTCCTACAATGAGCAGTTCTTC.

This clone has just one count. The J gene is TRBJ1-4, the V gene TRBV7-9, with 8 bases identical to TRBD1. Germline CDR1 and CDR2: SEHNR and FQNEAQ (reference sequence). This CDR3 is built from 17 residues. The J segment lost 0 bases and the V segment lost 1 base, leaving 4 bases of the junction unmatched. This CDR3 is CASSLGDRHATNEKLFF. CDR3 DNA sequence: TGTGCCAGCAGCTTAGGGGACAGGCATGCAACTAATGAAAAACTGTTTTTT.

This clone occurred once. This chain links TRBV28 with TRBJ1-2; D call uncertain. The CDR3 extends over 12 amino acids. The V gene lost 5 bases and the J gene lost 2 bases, with 6 bases spanning the gap. The germline V gene has CDR1 MDHEN and CDR2 SYDVKM. The CDR3 region is CASSPWNYGYTF. Written as DNA, the CDR3 is TGTGCCAGCAGTCCCTGGAACTATGGCTACACCTTC.

The J gene is TRBJ2-5, the V gene TRBV5-1; no firm D call. This CDR3 spans 14 amino acids. Germline values: CDR1 SGHRS, CDR2 YFSETQ. The germline V and J ends were trimmed by 4 bases and 0 bases, with 10 bases remaining between them. The CDR3 loop reads CASSPQNYQETQYF. The DNA for the CDR3 is TGCGCCAGCAGCCCACAGAACTACCAAGAGACCCAGTACTTC.

CDR3 region: CASSDRPSGSLEQFF. CDR3 coding DNA: TGTGCCAGCAGTGACCGGCCTAGCGGGAGCCTTGAGCAGTTCTTC. This rearrangement joins TRBV6-4 to TRBJ2-1; 10 positions match TRBD2. Trimming cost V 2 bases and J 9 bases; bases outside gene matches: 7. CDR1 is MRHNA and CDR2 is SNTAGT in the germline V gene. This CDR3 is 15 amino acids long.

CDR3 residues: CASRTGDTEAFF. In nucleotides, the CDR3 is TGTGCCAGCAGAACAGGGGACACTGAAGCTTTCTTT. J is TRBJ1-1 and V is TRBV6-5; 7 bases line up with TRBD1. V lost 6 bases, J lost 3 bases, and 1 base stayed unmatched. The CDR3 is 12 residues long. Germline V CDR1 and CDR2: MNHEY, SVGAGI.

This clone showed up just a few times. V is TRBV7-2 and J is TRBJ2-5, with TRBD1 identical over 9 bases. V dropped 0 bases and J dropped 3; count of bases not matched to a gene: 2. Germline CDR1 reads SGHTA; CDR2 reads FQGNSA. This CDR3 contains 15 residues. The CDR3 DNA sequence: TGTGCCAGCAGCTTAGCCGGGACAGGGAAAGAGACCCAGTACTTC. Translated, it gives CASSLAGTGKETQYF.

The chain links TRBV28 to TRBJ2-1; TRBD1 agrees at 8 bases. CDR1 and CDR2 (germline): MDHEN, SYDVKM. V was clipped by 5 bases and J by 5 bases; unmatched bases: 8. The CDR3 loop spans 15 amino acids. The CDR3 bases are TGTGCCAGCAGTACGCCAGGGGGCGCCCACAATGAGCAGTTCTTC. It is translated as CASSTPGGAHNEQFF.

This clone was seen once. The chain couples TRBV2 to TRBJ1-1, with D uncertain. This CDR3 spans 13 amino acids. Germline loops: CDR1 SNHLY, CDR2 FYNNEI. The germline V and J ends were trimmed by 5 bases and 1 base, with 8 bases remaining between them. The chain's CDR3 is CASSFWTNTEAFF. In nucleotides, the CDR3 is TGTGCCAGCAGTTTTTGGACGAACACTGAAGCTTTCTTT.